The next 6 T cell receptor beta chains were all read from a single sample in a study of T cells in Graves' hyperthyroidism and ophthalmopathy. Amplified regions were TCR beta CDR3 sequences from RNA transcripts. Initially, a first-round RT-PCR of the TCR CDR3 employed the HTBI primer set. TCRdb redid the calling of the multiplex PCR reads with MiXCR, one entry per CDR3 protein. The sample includes a few hundred thousand distinct CDR3 sequences, more than 15% of them seen just once. The sample comprised blood. Receptor source: a woman in her 40s with Graves' ophthalmopathy.

This clonotype was seen more than once but under ten times. The V gene is TRBV9, the J gene TRBJ1-2; 9 bases line up with TRBD1. The CDR3 totals 16 residues. J was trimmed by 3 bases and V by 0 bases; bases with no gene match: 6. Germline V lookup: CDR1 SGDLS, CDR2 YYNGEE. CDR3 amino acids: CASSVEDRGLYYGYTF. The DNA of the CDR3 is TGTGCCAGCAGCGTAGAGGACAGGGGTTTGTACTATGGCTACACCTTC. The full variable domain, completed using reference TRBV9 and TRBJ1-2, is DSGVTQTPKHLITATGQRVTLRCSPRSGDLSVYWYQQSLDQGLQFLIQYYNGEERAKGNILERFSAQQFPDLHSELNLSSLELGDSALYFCASSVEDRGLYYGYTFGSGTRLTVV.

Remarks on this clonotype: An end of the junction does not agree with germline; a read error may underlie this. The DNA for the CDR3 is TGTGCCATCAGTGACCCCAGGGAGAAGGCAGATACGCAGTATTTT. Its protein is CAISDPREKADTQYF. This chain uses TRBV2 with TRBJ2-3; D may be TRBD1 or TRBD2 (5 bases each). This CDR3 is built from 15 residues. The germline gives CDR1 SNHLY, CDR2 FYNNEI.

V gene TRBV20-1 combines with J gene TRBJ2-5, with 7 bases aligning to TRBD2. Per the germline V gene, CDR1 is DFQATT and CDR2 is SNEGSKA (reference sequence). The V and J ends lost 0 bases and 5 bases, in that order; junction bases with no gene match: 9. This CDR3 region has 15 residues. For the CDR3, the DNA is TGCAGTGCTAGAGACCCGCCGGGGGGACGGGAGACCCAGTACTTC. Amino acids: CSARDPPGGRETQYF.

In its sample, this clonotype was seen a few times. One junction end disagrees with the germline gene, perhaps due to a read error. This chain uses TRBV2 with TRBJ1-5, with a possible D match to TRBD1 (5 bases). The CDR3 sequence is 14 residues long. Germline CDR1 is SNHLY and CDR2 is FYNNEI. The DNA of the CDR3 is TGTGCCAGCAGCGAAGGACATAACGCGGAGCCCCAGCATTTT. Protein product: CASSEGHNAEPQHF.

The sample holds many counts of this clonotype. The chain couples TRBV10-3 to TRBJ2-5, with 9 positions matching TRBD2. J lost 5 bases, V lost 5 bases, and 6 bases had no gene match. The CDR3 spans 14 residues. Germline V gene data show CDR1 as ENHRY and CDR2 as SYGVKD. Written as DNA, the CDR3 is TGTGCCATCAGTCCCGCGGGGGGGCAGGAGACCCAGTACTTC. Protein: CAISPAGGQETQYF.

This clonotype showed up just a few times. This rearrangement joins TRBV10-3 to TRBJ1-1; D is unresolved. CDR1 is ENHRY, CDR2 SYGVKD, per germline. V was shortened by 10 bases and J by 0 bases, with 12 bases between the two germline ends. This CDR3 has 13 residues. The CDR3 reads CATHRAMNTEAFF. The CDR3 DNA reads TGTGCCACCCACCGGGCCATGAACACTGAAGCTTTCTTT.